These 21 T cell receptor beta chains were sequenced from one sample in a study of shared clonotypes between healthy human individuals. Data came from immunoSEQ multiplex PCR; TCRdb stores just in-frame clones and leaves some out. The sample carries around 1,100,000 clones, 60% to 80% recorded once. Sequences were obtained from memory CD4+ T cells from PBMCs. Subset: CD45RA-negative fraction. The receptors originated from a young man in good health. Some clones in this sample may be carry-over from other donors' samples.

A few counts support this clone. The gene calls are TRBV21-1 and TRBJ2-7; the table's TRBD2 call for D was not verified on the DNA. TRBV21-1 is marked as a pseudogene. CDR3 size: 14 residues. Here the CDR3 DNA reads TGTGCCAGCAGCAAAGGAAGCGGGAGCTACGAGCAGTACTTC. Residues: CASSKGSGSYEQYF.

V is TRBV19 and J is TRBJ1-1; 7 bases match TRBD1. CDR1 LNHDA and CDR2 SQIVND come from the germline V gene (reference sequence). Losses at the gene ends were 6 bases for V and 0 bases for J; bases not matched to a gene: 7. CDR3 size: 15 residues. The CDR3 DNA is TGTGCCAGTAGGGAAACCGGGACAGTGAACACTGAAGCTTTCTTT. It translates to CASRETGTVNTEAFF. Full variable domain (outside the CDR3, taken from reference TRBV19 and TRBJ1-1): DGGITQSPKYLFRKEGQNVTLSCEQNLNHDAMYWYRQDPGQGLRLIYYSQIVNDFQKGDIAEGYSVSREKKESFPLTVTSAQKNPTAFYLCASRETGTVNTEAFFGQGTRLTVV.

The V gene is TRBV28, the J gene TRBJ1-1, with D hard to call. From germline, CDR1 is MDHEN and CDR2 SYDVKM. This CDR3 has 15 amino acids. With 2 bases removed from V and 8 bases from J, the gap between germline ends came to 18 bases. Written as DNA, the CDR3 is TGTGCCAGCAGTTTACCGACCAGGAGGGTAGGAGAAGCTTTCTTT. Translated: CASSLPTRRVGEAFF. Together with reference TRBV28 and TRBJ1-1, the CDR3 gives the full variable domain: DVKVTQSSRYLVKRTGEKVFLECVQDMDHENMFWYRQDPGLGLRLIYFSYDVKMKEKGDIPEGYSVSREKKERFSLILESASTNQTSMYLCASSLPTRRVGEAFFGQGTRLTVV.

This clone was counted a single time. The V and J genes are TRBV6-4 and TRBJ2-3, with 7 bases that match TRBD2. Germline values: CDR1 MRHNA, CDR2 SNTAGT. The CDR3 has 15 amino acids. The ends lost 5 bases at V and 4 bases at J; junction bases unmatched: 9. For the CDR3, the DNA is TGTGCCAGCAGTAAGGAGGGACTAATCGCAGATACGCAGTATTTT. Protein product: CASSKEGLIADTQYF.

The chain employs TRBV7-2 and TRBJ1-2, with no clear D. Germline CDR1 and CDR2: SGHTA and FQGNSA. This CDR3 spans 15 amino acids. Trimming cost V 5 bases and J 6 bases, with 19 bases left between them. The CDR3 region is CASSPRRESGNGYTF. The CDR3 DNA reads as TGTGCCAGCAGCCCACGTCGGGAAAGTGGAAATGGCTACACCTTC.

The sample holds a few counts of this clone. The chain couples TRBV28 to TRBJ1-5; D possibly corresponds to TRBD1 (5 bases). Germline CDR1 is MDHEN and CDR2 is SYDVKM. The CDR3 extends over 14 amino acids. With 6 bases removed from V and 4 bases from J, the gap between germline ends came to 13 bases. The CDR3 spells CASSPKNRNQPQHF. For the CDR3, the DNA is TGTGCCAGCAGCCCCAAGAACAGGAATCAGCCCCAGCATTTT. The full variable domain, in which reference TRBV28 and TRBJ1-5 provide the parts outside the CDR3, is DVKVTQSSRYLVKRTGEKVFLECVQDMDHENMFWYRQDPGLGLRLIYFSYDVKMKEKGDIPEGYSVSREKKERFSLILESASTNQTSMYLCASSPKNRNQPQHFGDGTRLSIL.

The gene calls are TRBV30 and TRBJ2-5; D assignment may be TRBD1 or TRBD2 (5 bases each). The J call is in doubt because the DNA end fits TRBJ2-7 better. CDR1 is GTSNPN and CDR2 is SVGIG in the germline V gene (reference sequence). The CDR3 spans 14 residues. The DNA of the CDR3 is TGTGCCTGGAGCGACGGGACGGACTTGTACGAGCAGTACTTC. This codes for CAWSDGTDLYEQYF.

Worth noting for this clone: This may be a read error, as it is one base from a much larger clone. This CDR3 is CASSPQGYEQYF. In DNA form, the CDR3 reads TGTGCCAGCAGTCCTCAGGGGTACGAGCAGTACTTC. The chain employs TRBV5-8 and TRBJ2-7, with D maybe TRBD1 (6 bases). V lost 5 bases and J lost 4, with 10 bases in between. The CDR3 consists of 12 residues. The germline V gene encodes CDR1 SGHTS and CDR2 YDEGEE. The full variable domain, in which reference TRBV5-8 and TRBJ2-7 provide the parts outside the CDR3, is EAGVTQSPTHLIKTRGQQATLRCSPISGHTSVYWYQQALGLGLQFLLWYDEGEERNRGNFPPRFSGRQFPNYSSELNVNALELEDSALYLCASSPQGYEQYFGPGTRLTVT.

The gene calls are TRBV2 and TRBJ2-3, with D hard to call. Trimming pared 5 bases from V and 6 bases from J, leaving 3 bases between. Germline lookup yields CDR1 SNHLY and CDR2 FYNNEI. The CDR3 is 10 residues long. The CDR3 nucleotides are TGTGCCAGCAGTTTCGATACGCAGTATTTT. This encodes CASSFDTQYF.

The V and J genes are TRBV6-6 and TRBJ2-4, with D perhaps matching TRBD1 (5 bases). The V gene's germline CDR1 is MNHNY and CDR2 SVGAGI (reference sequence). The CDR3 runs 16 residues. The V end was cut by 2 bases, the J end by 9 bases, with 20 bases between. The CDR3 DNA sequence: TGTGCCAGCAGTTACGAGGCAGGGCCCTACTCGGGCATTCAGTACTTC. Translated, it gives CASSYEAGPYSGIQYF.

The chain carries TRBV13 and TRBJ2-4; D gene uncertain. Trimming removed 1 base from V and 2 bases from J, with 6 bases in between. This CDR3 contains 14 residues. Germline lookup yields CDR1 PRHDT and CDR2 FYEKMQ (reference sequence). CDR3 loop: CASSLVSTKNIQYF. The CDR3 DNA reads TGTGCCAGCAGCTTAGTATCAACCAAAAACATTCAGTACTTC.

The V gene is TRBV12-2, the J gene TRBJ2-1; TRBD2, the table's D call, lacks a check against the DNA. TRBV12-2 is listed as a pseudogene. The CDR3 is 13 amino acids. CDR3 loop: CASRLALYNEQFF. DNA for the CDR3: TGTGCAAGTCGCTTAGCACTATACAATGAGCAGTTCTTC.

Remarks on this clone: Other DNA sequences of this sample code for an identical CDR3. This sequence joins TRBV6-6 and TRBJ2-7; no clear D gene. Germline CDR1 reads MNHNY; CDR2 reads SVGAGI (reference sequence). Trimming removed 5 bases at V and 3 bases at J, with 5 bases between. The CDR3 contains 11 residues. The CDR3 coding sequence is TGTGCCAGCAGTCCAAGCTACGAGCAGTACTTC. Its translation is CASSPSYEQYF.

The V and J genes are TRBV18 and TRBJ1-1; 11 nucleotides line up with TRBD1. V shed 3 bases and J 7 bases; nucleotides not matched to a gene: 4. Germline CDR1 is KGHSH and CDR2 is LQKENI. This CDR3 spans 14 amino acids. CDR3 sequence: CASSPDGTGGEAFF. The CDR3 nucleotides are TGTGCCAGCTCACCCGACGGGACAGGGGGTGAAGCTTTCTTT.

The chain joins TRBV18 to TRBJ2-7; possibly TRBD1 for D (5 bases). In germline, CDR1 is KGHSH, CDR2 LQKENI. Trimming shortened V by 3 bases and J by 3 bases, and 12 bases separated the two germline ends. CDR3 length: 14 residues. CDR3 nucleotides: TGTGCCAGCTCACCCCGACAGAACCTCTACGAGCAGTACTTC. Its protein product is CASSPRQNLYEQYF. The full variable domain, its missing parts supplied by reference TRBV18 and TRBJ2-7, is NAGVMQNPRHLVRRRGQEARLRCSPMKGHSHVYWYRQLPEEGLKFMVYLQKENIIDESGMPKERFSAEFPKEGPSILRIQQVVRGDSAAYFCASSPRQNLYEQYFGPGTRLTVT.

A note on this clone: With a much larger clone just one base away, this may be a read error. The rearrangement uses TRBV4-3 and TRBJ1-4, with TRBD1 matching over 7 bases. The CDR3 has 15 residues. Germline values: CDR1 LGHNA, CDR2 YSLEER. The CDR3 here is CASSRETGKEEKPFF. CDR3 nucleotides: TGCGCCAGCAGCCGAGAGACAGGGAAGGAAGAAAAACCGTTTTTT.

This chain connects TRBV19 to TRBJ2-2; 7 positions match TRBD1. This CDR3 is built from 13 residues. In germline, CDR1 is LNHDA, CDR2 SQIVND (reference sequence). Trimming took 6 bases from V and 3 from J; bases not matched to a gene: 1. The CDR3 reads CASRDRDTGELFF. CDR3 coding DNA: TGTGCCAGTAGAGACAGGGACACCGGGGAGCTGTTTTTT.

The chain uses TRBV6-4 and TRBJ1-1; D uncertain. The CDR3 is 13 residues long. Looked up from germline, CDR1 is MRHNA and CDR2 is SNTAGT. V was shortened by 8 bases and J by 7 bases, with 17 bases between the two germline ends. The CDR3 DNA follows: TGTGCCAGCCACACCGCATTCTCCGGTGAAGCTTTCTTT. It specifies CASHTAFSGEAFF.

The chain has TRBV28 and TRBJ1-2; 11 positions agree with TRBD1. This CDR3 has 18 amino acids. The ends lost 6 bases at V and 5 bases at J; junction bases unmatched: 17. CDR1 MDHEN and CDR2 SYDVKM come from the germline V gene. The DNA for the CDR3 is TGTGCCAGCAGCCGTATGCCTCACCGGACAGGGGGCGTTTATGGCTACACCTTC. Protein sequence: CASSRMPHRTGGVYGYTF.

The chain joins TRBV5-4 to TRBJ2-7; D unclear. The CDR3 is 14 amino acids. Germline CDR1 is SGHNT and CDR2 is YYREEE (reference sequence). Trimming stripped 4 bases from V and 3 bases from J, with 14 bases between. The CDR3 loop reads CASSGQVVNYEQYF. For the CDR3, the DNA is TGTGCCAGCAGCGGTCAGGTCGTAAACTACGAGCAGTACTTC.

The chain is built from TRBV7-8 and TRBJ2-5; 13 bases map to TRBD2. The V segment lost 4 bases and the J segment 2 bases; nucleotides outside the gene matches: 4. There are 16 residues in the CDR3. CDR1 is SGHVS, CDR2 FQNEAQ, per germline. The CDR3 coding sequence is TGTGCCAGCAGCTCGAGACTAGCGGGGGGACAAGAGACCCAGTACTTC. It specifies CASSSRLAGGQETQYF.